This T cell receptor (beta chain) appears in the sequencing data of a study of T cell changes during pregnancy in multiple sclerosis. The data were produced by immunoSEQ multiplex PCR, yet TCRdb's version contains in-frame clones alone and is incomplete. The repertoire has about 75,000 clones, 80% to 95% of them found once; the top ten carry less than 0.45%. The CDR3 has 15 residues. CDR1 is SGDLS, CDR2 YYNGEE, per germline. V was clipped by 0 bases and J by 4 bases, with 13 bases between them. The chain carries TRBV9 and TRBJ2-5; D not certain. The receptor was isolated from a female donor with multiple sclerosis, enrolled in a pregnancy study. Specimen: CD4+ T cells from peripheral blood mononuclear cells, collected before pregnancy. The CDR3 loop reads CASSVEVGSPETQYF. The CDR3 DNA reads as TGTGCCAGCAGCGTAGAGGTGGGTAGCCCAGAGACCCAGTACTTC. Filled out from reference TRBV9 and TRBJ2-5, the complete variable domain reads DSGVTQTPKHLITATGQRVTLRCSPRSGDLSVYWYQQSLDQGLQFLIQYYNGEERAKGNILERFSAQQFPDLHSELNLSSLELGDSALYFCASSVEVGSPETQYFGPGTRLLVL.